This TCR beta chain is from a study of cytomegalovirus exposure and HLA in healthy donors. Study information: T cells numbering 150 million to 200 million yielded 100 million to 120 million unique TCR beta sequences in an earlier analysis. As released early, the data held about 85 million unique TCRs from HLA-typed donors. General study results and limits: Later examination showed HLA-associated TCR beta chains had greater clonal expansion than equally common others. Sequencing had likely introduced a cluster of highly shared sequence variants as an artifact.

With 60 Vbeta and 13 Jbeta primers, the PCR was carried out. The assay was immunoSEQ multiplex PCR, and TCRdb's table has in-frame clones only and misses some. Of about 64,000 clones in the sample, approximately 83% are singletons; the top ten hold about 10%. This clone was seen just once. The antigen remains undetermined. The specimen sequenced was PBMCs. This sequence was found in a female donor in good health and CMV-seronegative.

The CDR3 region has the DNA TGTGCCTGGAGTCTTGACACCTACCAAGAGACCCAGTACTTC. Translating it yields CAWSLDTYQETQYF. The chain links TRBV30 to TRBJ2-5; D not certain. Germline CDR1 reads GTSNPN; CDR2 reads SVGIG (reference sequence). Trimming took 2 bases from V and 0 from J, leaving 10 bases between them. The CDR3 runs 14 residues.